The rows below give T cell receptor beta chains drawn from one sample of a study of cytomegalovirus exposure and HLA in healthy donors. Clones were sequenced by immunoSEQ multiplex PCR, and TCRdb holds only the in-frame ones, with some missing. The data hold roughly 290,000 clones, with 70% to 90% observed a single time. The specimen was PBMCs. All receptors derive from a young woman in good health and CMV-seronegative. Both conserved end residues are trimmed from each CDR3. Fields, in order: V gene, CDR3 protein.

V gene: TRBV6-6; CDR3 protein: ASNLQGVNTEAF
V gene: TRBV19; CDR3 protein: ASSEQGNTEAF
V gene: TRBV29-1; CDR3 protein: SVEVGAADTQY
V gene: TRBV7-9; CDR3 protein: ASSLEGTGYTEAF
V gene: TRBV7-2; CDR3 protein: ASSPTDNLYSGANVLT
V gene: TRBV5-6; CDR3 protein: ASSLVAASGGYT
V gene: TRBV15; CDR3 protein: ATSRVTGYNEQF
V gene: TRBV9; CDR3 protein: ASSSGAFYEQY
V gene: TRBV29-1; CDR3 protein: SAPWGLAGDTDTQY
V gene: TRBV11-2; CDR3 protein: ASSLGQGASGYT
V gene: TRBV13; CDR3 protein: ASSSSYEQY
V gene: TRBV19; CDR3 protein: ASSIELGQKDQETQY
V gene: TRBV2; CDR3 protein: ASSDRGSSQPQH
V gene: TRBV6-5; CDR3 protein: ASSYERGLGDTQY
V gene: TRBV5-6; CDR3 protein: ASRPAGRGTKNIQY
V gene: TRBV27; CDR3 protein: ASSRSQQGAGNEQF
V gene: TRBV27; CDR3 protein: ASSITGAPSYEQY
V gene: TRBV19; CDR3 protein: ASSIQSRRGNTEAF
V gene: TRBV7-2; CDR3 protein: ASSLQGENIQY
V gene: TRBV5-6; CDR3 protein: ASTPGGLAGIEQY
V gene: TRBV11-2; CDR3 protein: ASSGQMLGTEAF
V gene: TRBV19; CDR3 protein: ASSIRRAGSYGYT
V gene: TRBV2; CDR3 protein: ASSRDRGGDTQY
V gene: TRBV11-2; CDR3 protein: ASSFTGKGGTEAF
V gene: TRBV7-9; CDR3 protein: ASSLNRAETQY
V gene: TRBV7-9; CDR3 protein: ASSFTDLEAF
V gene: TRBV6-5; CDR3 protein: ASSSETGWKSYEQY
V gene: TRBV6-1; CDR3 protein: ASRKGGSQPQH
V gene: TRBV9; CDR3 protein: ASSVVRGNTEAF
V gene: TRBV5-4; CDR3 protein: AGGSLAGGPHQETQY
V gene: TRBV7-3; CDR3 protein: ASSWGLAQGTQY
V gene: TRBV18; CDR3 protein: ASSVKNTEAF
V gene: TRBV5-1; CDR3 protein: ASIQTSGHTGELF
V gene: TRBV19; CDR3 protein: ASSIVWDRGGETQY
V gene: TRBV11-3; CDR3 protein: ASSLQDGTEAF
V gene: TRBV6-6; CDR3 protein: ASSYSGEPYEQY
V gene: TRBV5-6; CDR3 protein: ASLYWTGGNNEQF
V gene: TRBV29-1; CDR3 protein: SVGGGGTYEQY
V gene: TRBV27; CDR3 protein: ASSLGTVMNTEAF
V gene: TRBV11-2; CDR3 protein: ASSLEGTGAYEQY
V gene: TRBV30; CDR3 protein: AWSVEITIY
V gene: TRBV30; CDR3 protein: AWSVGLDSGEF
V gene: TRBV13; CDR3 protein: ASSLRGGGYNEQF
V gene: TRBV11-2; CDR3 protein: ASSLRRTSIYNEQF
V gene: TRBV5-1; CDR3 protein: ASSSNRVESTEAF
V gene: TRBV5-6; CDR3 protein: ASSYSPGQGRSTDTQY
V gene: TRBV7-9; CDR3 protein: ASSSEEDRGREQY
V gene: TRBV18; CDR3 protein: ASSLDRGRANEKLF
V gene: TRBV20-1; CDR3 protein: SARGQPEAF
V gene: TRBV6-1; CDR3 protein: ASSGGQGVNEQF
V gene: TRBV10-3; CDR3 protein: ASWGSSGDSTDTQY
V gene: TRBV6-1; CDR3 protein: ASSEAGRGLSTDTQY